This is a list of T cell receptor beta chains from one sample in a study of blood T cell repertoires in COVID-19. Assay: immunoSEQ multiplex PCR; the TCRdb copy retains only in-frame clones and omits some. This sample has under 450,000 clones; roughly 86% occur once, and the top ten carry 1.3%. Material for sequencing was PBMCs or T cells enriched from blood (not recorded which). The receptors shown here come from a man aged 30 to 45 who had recovered from COVID-19. The CDR3 runs from the conserved cysteine through the conserved F or W. Fields, in order: V gene, D gene, clone size, J gene, CDR3 protein, CDR3 DNA. A D gene is named only where the DNA matches it firmly. A clone size is listed for some rows: how often the clone was seen (once, few, many), or a class if it is expanded.

>TRBV5-6|.|.|TRBJ2-2
CASSSTAGLTGELFF
TGTGCCAGCAGCTCTACGGCTGGACTCACCGGGGAGCTGTTTTTT
>TRBV7-8|TRBD1|.|TRBJ1-1
CASSVPGTGVRVLNTEAFF
TGTGCCAGCAGCGTACCCGGGACAGGGGTTCGGGTCTTGAACACTGAAGCTTTCTTT
>TRBV7-2|TRBD2|.|TRBJ2-5
CASSPGSWRGSAQYF
TGTGCCAGCAGTCCCGGGTCGTGGCGGGGGAGTGCCCAGTACTTC
>TRBV14|.|.|TRBJ2-1
CASSQDRGGYNEQFF
TGTGCCAGCAGCCAAGATAGGGGGGGCTACAATGAGCAGTTCTTC
>TRBV6-5|.|.|TRBJ2-7
CALWRPLYEQYF
TGTGCCCTATGGCGGCCACTCTACGAGCAGTACTTC
>TRBV7-2|.|.|TRBJ1-2
CASSSAGGGSYGYTF
TGTGCCAGCAGCTCCGCGGGCGGGGGCTCCTATGGCTACACCTTC
>TRBV19|.|.|TRBJ1-5
CASSMDSQLSNQPQHF
TGTGCCAGTAGTATGGACAGCCAATTGAGCAATCAGCCCCAGCATTTT
>TRBV18|.|.|TRBJ1-1
CASSHRENSEAFF
TGTGCCAGCTCGCACCGTGAGAACTCTGAAGCTTTCTTT
>TRBV9|.|.|TRBJ1-1
CASSVGSGGVAAFF
TGTGCCAGCAGCGTAGGATCTGGAGGGGTGGCAGCTTTCTTT
>TRBV6-1|TRBD2|.|TRBJ2-2
CASSEKLAGGRNTGELFF
TGTGCCAGCAGTGAAAAACTAGCGGGGGGTCGGAACACCGGGGAGCTGTTTTTT
>TRBV11-2|TRBD1|.|TRBJ2-3
CASSTPTGVLAF
TGTGCCAGCAGCACGCCCACAGGGGTTCTTGCTTTT
>TRBV7-9|TRBD2|.|TRBJ2-3
CASSFASGDVNTQYF
TGTGCCAGCAGCTTTGCTAGCGGGGATGTGAATACGCAGTATTTT
>TRBV5-1|TRBD1|.|TRBJ2-7
CASSLSGQGPTYEQYF
TGCGCCAGCAGCTTGAGTGGACAGGGGCCAACCTACGAGCAGTACTTC
>TRBV11-3|TRBD2|.|TRBJ2-5
CASSLGGTSGGRETQYF
TGTGCCAGCAGCTTAGGAGGGACTAGCGGGGGCCGGGAGACCCAGTACTTC
>TRBV12-3/TRBV12-4|TRBD1|.|TRBJ2-7
CASSRGQNEQYF
TGTGCCAGCAGCCGGGGACAGAACGAGCAGTACTTC
>TRBV7-9|.|few|TRBJ2-5
CASSPVLEGETQYF
TGTGCCAGCAGCCCTGTCCTTGAGGGCGAGACCCAGTACTTC
>TRBV11-3|.|.|TRBJ2-2
CASSLDFLTGELFF
TGTGCCAGCAGCTTAGATTTTCTCACCGGGGAGCTGTTTTTT
>TRBV7-6|TRBD1|.|TRBJ2-5
CASSSGQGLETQYF
TGTGCCAGCAGCTCAGGACAGGGCCTCGAGACCCAGTACTTC
>TRBV20-1|.|.|TRBJ2-1
CSASTRSSYNEQFF
TGCAGTGCTAGTACGCGGAGCTCCTACAATGAGCAGTTCTTC
>TRBV4-3|.|.|TRBJ1-4
CASSQDWGVTNEKLFF
TGCGCCAGCAGCCAAGATTGGGGGGTGACTAATGAAAAACTGTTTTTT
>TRBV5-1|TRBD2|.|TRBJ2-3
CASTQASGGTDTQYF
TGCGCCAGCACGCAAGCTAGCGGGGGAACAGATACGCAGTATTTT
>TRBV6-5|.|.|TRBJ1-2
CASSWSTGIYGYTF
TGTGCCAGCAGTTGGTCCACGGGGATCTATGGCTACACCTTC
>TRBV4-1|TRBD1|.|TRBJ2-1
CASSLGDSSYNEQFF
TGCGCCAGCAGCCTGGGGGACAGCTCCTACAATGAGCAGTTCTTC
>TRBV12-3/TRBV12-4|.|.|TRBJ1-1
CASKKGISEAFF
TGTGCCAGCAAAAAGGGGATATCTGAAGCTTTCTTT
>TRBV5-6|.|.|TRBJ1-5
CASSRTDRSAQPQHF
TGTGCCAGCAGCCGGACCGACAGGTCCGCTCAGCCCCAGCATTTT
>TRBV14|TRBD1|.|TRBJ1-2
CASSLYRDSYGYTF
TGTGCCAGCAGCCTCTACCGGGACAGCTATGGCTACACCTTC
>TRBV9|TRBD2|.|TRBJ2-1
CASSAELAGGHNEQFF
TGTGCCAGCAGCGCGGAACTAGCGGGGGGACACAATGAGCAGTTCTTC
>TRBV2|.|.|TRBJ1-5
CAGDSGSNQPQHF
TGTGCCGGTGACAGCGGGAGCAATCAGCCCCAGCATTTT
>TRBV10-1|TRBD2|.|TRBJ2-7
CASSAQRGAYEQYF
TGCGCCAGCAGTGCCCAGCGGGGGGCCTACGAGCAGTACTTC
>TRBV5-1|TRBD1|once|TRBJ2-3
CASSPGQGADTQYF
TGCGCCAGCAGCCCGGGGCAGGGGGCAGATACGCAGTATTTT
>TRBV29-1|.|once|TRBJ1-1
CSVEAATGTEAFF
TGCAGCGTTGAAGCCGCGACAGGCACTGAAGCTTTCTTT
>TRBV27|.|.|TRBJ2-3
CATLLEGDTQYF
TGTGCCACCCTCCTAGAGGGAGATACGCAGTATTTT
>TRBV5-4|.|.|TRBJ2-5
CASSGGQTQETQYF
TGTGCCAGCAGCGGTGGACAGACCCAAGAGACCCAGTACTTC
>TRBV10-2|TRBD1|.|TRBJ1-5
CASTGTVNQPQHF
TGCGCCAGCACCGGGACAGTTAATCAGCCCCAGCATTTT
>TRBV5-4|.|.|TRBJ1-2
CASSLRGGHIGYTF
TGTGCCAGCAGCTTGCGAGGGGGACACATTGGCTACACCTTC
>TRBV3-1/TRBV3-2|.|few|TRBJ1-1
CASSRWDINTEAFF
TGTGCCAGCAGCCGCTGGGACATCAACACTGAAGCTTTCTTT
>TRBV25-1|TRBD1|.|TRBJ1-2
CASSDNTGANYGYTF
TGTGCCAGCAGTGATAACACAGGGGCGAACTATGGCTACACCTTC
>TRBV5-8|.|.|TRBJ1-2
CASTPWGGLRGYTF
TGTGCCAGCACCCCGTGGGGGGGCCTCCGGGGCTACACCTTC
>TRBV28|TRBD1|.|TRBJ1-4
CASSSNRGLYEKLFF
TGTGCCAGCAGTTCAAACAGGGGTCTCTATGAAAAACTGTTTTTT
>TRBV5-1|.|.|TRBJ2-6
CASSPQGTGANVLTF
TGCGCCAGCAGCCCCCAGGGAACTGGGGCCAACGTCCTGACTTTC
>TRBV9|TRBD1|.|TRBJ1-2
CASSVVTGDLNGYTF
TGTGCCAGCAGCGTCGTCACAGGGGACCTCAATGGCTACACCTTC
>TRBV18|.|.|TRBJ2-2
CASSPRITNTGELFF
TGTGCCAGCTCACCCAGAATTACGAACACCGGGGAGCTGTTTTTT
>TRBV4-2|.|.|TRBJ2-3
CASSQLDGTSTDTQYF
TGTGCCAGCAGCCAGCTGGACGGGACTAGCACAGATACGCAGTATTTT
>TRBV5-5|TRBD1|.|TRBJ2-1
CASSLGQGFFF
TGTGCCAGCAGCTTGGGACAGGGGTTTTTCTTC